This T cell receptor (beta chain) was identified during a study of human CD8 memory T cell subsets. Duplicate approximately 150,000-cell vials of sorted CD8+ T cells per subset supplied the RNA. CDR3 size: 14 residues. The authors made TCR beta libraries using UMI-labeled 5' RACE. Reanalyzing the 5' RACE reads, TCRdb keeps one entry per CDR3 protein, without DNA. The sample table sets out 4,500 to 6,000 distinct CDR3 sequences. The rearrangement uses TRBV12-3 or TRBV12-4 and TRBJ2-3; TCRdb returns TRBD2, unconfirmable since there is no DNA. The TCR originated in a human donor in good health. The sample comprised CD8+ effector memory T cells (TEM) sorted from PBMCs. As for subset: effector memory CD8 T cells, CCR7- CD45RO+ CD95+. This CDR3 reads CASSGLISADTQYF.